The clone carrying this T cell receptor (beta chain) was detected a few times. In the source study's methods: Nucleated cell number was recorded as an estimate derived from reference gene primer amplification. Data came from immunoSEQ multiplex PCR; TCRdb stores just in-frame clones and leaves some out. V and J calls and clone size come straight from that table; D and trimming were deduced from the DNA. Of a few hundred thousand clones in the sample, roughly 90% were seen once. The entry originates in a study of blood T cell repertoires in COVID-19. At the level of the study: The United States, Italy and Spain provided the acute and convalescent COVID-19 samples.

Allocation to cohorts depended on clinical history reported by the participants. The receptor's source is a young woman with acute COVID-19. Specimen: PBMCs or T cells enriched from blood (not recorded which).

CDR3 nucleotides: TGTGCCAGCAGTTCCACGACAGGGGGCATAATCAACACCATATATTTT. This sequence encodes CASSSTTGGIINTIYF. The chain employs TRBV27 and TRBJ1-3; 10 bases match TRBD1. V was pared by 4 bases and J by 7 bases, with 10 bases of the junction left unmatched. The CDR3 extends over 16 amino acids. Germline V CDR1 and CDR2: MNHEY, SMNVEV (reference sequence).